These 4 T cell receptor beta chains came from one sample sequenced in a study of memory B cells and T cells in multiple sclerosis. Sequenced by immunoSEQ multiplex PCR; TCRdb stores in-frame clones only, minus some. Of under 50,000 clones listed, over 75% are singletons. Their cognate antigens are unknown. CFSE-dim autoproliferating and CFSE-high non-proliferating T cells from unstimulated culture were sequenced separately. Pooled replicate wells came from approximately 50 million CFSE-labeled PBMCs cultured less than eight days without stimulus. Sequences were obtained from PBMCs from blood kept in culture. The receptors were gathered from a human donor with multiple sclerosis.

This chain connects TRBV6-6 to TRBJ1-2, with D possibly being TRBD1 (6 bases). Trimming cost V 5 bases and J 8 bases, with 18 bases left between them. Germline lookup yields CDR1 MNHNY and CDR2 SVGAGI (reference sequence). The CDR3 is made up of 14 amino acids. The CDR3 DNA reads as TGTGCCAGCAGTACCGGAGGGGGACACGGCGGCTACACCTTC. Protein product: CASSTGGGHGGYTF.

This clone has a single count. J is TRBJ1-1 and V is TRBV6-1; D unresolved. CDR1 MNHNS and CDR2 SASEGT come from the germline V gene. Trimming stripped 4 bases from V and 5 bases from J, with 11 bases between. This CDR3 has 13 amino acids. This chain's CDR3 is CASSGGGWTEAFF. The CDR3 DNA reads as TGTGCCAGCAGTGGCGGTGGTTGGACTGAAGCTTTCTTT.

The chain joins TRBV6-5 to TRBJ1-2; 8 bases line up with TRBD1. CDR3 length equals 14 residues. Trimming removed 6 bases from V and 7 bases from J; junction bases left unmatched: 10. In germline, CDR1 is MNHEY, CDR2 SVGAGI. For the CDR3, the DNA is TGTGCCAGCAGAGGACAGGGAATGGTCCTTGGCTACACCTTC. Translated, it gives CASRGQGMVLGYTF.

The chain couples TRBV9 to TRBJ1-2; possible D gene TRBD1, 5 bases. Germline-derived CDR1 and CDR2 are SGDLS and YYNGEE. The CDR3 length is 19 residues. The V end was cut by 0 bases, the J end by 5 bases, with 26 bases between. CDR3 residues: CASSVAGSGGINSLYGYTF. The DNA of the CDR3 is TGTGCCAGCAGCGTAGCGGGGTCGGGGGGAATTAATTCCCTTTATGGCTACACCTTC.